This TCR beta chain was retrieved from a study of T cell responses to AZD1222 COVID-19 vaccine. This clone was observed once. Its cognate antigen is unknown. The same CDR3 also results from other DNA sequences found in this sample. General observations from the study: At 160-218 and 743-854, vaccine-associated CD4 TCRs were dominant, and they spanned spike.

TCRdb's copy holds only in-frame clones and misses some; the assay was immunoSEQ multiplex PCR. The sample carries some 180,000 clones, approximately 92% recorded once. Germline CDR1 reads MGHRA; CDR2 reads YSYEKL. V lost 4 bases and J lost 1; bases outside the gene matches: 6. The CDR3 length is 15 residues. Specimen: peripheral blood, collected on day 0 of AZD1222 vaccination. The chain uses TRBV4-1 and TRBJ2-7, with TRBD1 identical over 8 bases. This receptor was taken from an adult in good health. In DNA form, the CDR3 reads TGCGCCAGCAGCCCCGGACAGGGTCCATCCTACGAGCAGTACTTC. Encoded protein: CASSPGQGPSYEQYF.